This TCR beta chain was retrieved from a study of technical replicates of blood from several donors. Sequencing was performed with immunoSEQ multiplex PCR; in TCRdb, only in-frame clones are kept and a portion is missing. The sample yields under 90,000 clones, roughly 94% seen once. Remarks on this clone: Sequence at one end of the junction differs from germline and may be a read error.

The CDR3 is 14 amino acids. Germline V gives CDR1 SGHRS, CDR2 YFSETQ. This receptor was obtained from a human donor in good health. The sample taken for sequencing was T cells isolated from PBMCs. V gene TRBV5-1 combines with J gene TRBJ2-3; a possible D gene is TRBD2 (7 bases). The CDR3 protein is CASSPRGGTDTQYF. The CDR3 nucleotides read TGCGCCAGCAGTCCGAGGGGGGGCACGGATACGCAGTATTTT.